These 3 T cell receptor beta chains came from one sample sequenced in a study of cytomegalovirus exposure and HLA in healthy donors. 60 Vbeta and 13 Jbeta primers were used in PCR. Here immunoSEQ multiplex PCR was the method, and the copy in TCRdb shows in-frame clones only, minus some. The table has about 120,000 clones, less than 10% seen once. Sequenced material: PBMCs. These receptors came from a woman aged 40 to 49 in good health and CMV-seropositive.

J is TRBJ2-1 and V is TRBV5-8; D gene unclear. This CDR3 comprises 14 residues. Deletions cut 1 base from V and 5 bases from J, with 10 bases between. Germline CDR1 SGHTS, CDR2 YDEGEE. The CDR3, as DNA: TGTGCCAGCAGCTTGCATTACACAGACAATGAGCAGTTCTTC. Amino acids: CASSLHYTDNEQFF. Full variable domain (outside the CDR3, taken from reference TRBV5-8 and TRBJ2-1): EAGVTQSPTHLIKTRGQQATLRCSPISGHTSVYWYQQALGLGLQFLLWYDEGEERNRGNFPPRFSGRQFPNYSSELNVNALELEDSALYLCASSLHYTDNEQFFGPGTRLTVL.

This chain connects TRBV25-1 to TRBJ1-2; D perhaps matches TRBD1 (5 bases). The V gene lost 4 bases and the J gene lost 4 bases, with 13 bases spanning the gap. CDR3 size: 14 residues. Germline loops: CDR1 MGHDK, CDR2 SYGVNS. The chain's CDR3 is CASSVGATGYGYTF. CDR3 bases: TGTGCCAGCAGTGTAGGGGCCACGGGCTATGGCTACACCTTC.

This clone was seen more than once but under ten times. The DNA of the CDR3 is TGTGCCAGCAGTCTCGACAGGACTCAGCCCCAGCATTTT. It encodes CASSLDRTQPQHF. The V gene is TRBV11-2, the J gene TRBJ1-5, with a tentative D call TRBD1 (6 bases). The CDR3 is 13 amino acids. CDR1 and CDR2 (germline): SGHAT, FQNNGV. Trimming pared 6 bases from V and 6 bases from J, leaving 12 bases between. The whole variable domain, remainder taken from reference TRBV11-2 and TRBJ1-5, is EAGVAQSPRYKIIEKRQSVAFWCNPISGHATLYWYQQILGQGPKLLIQFQNNGVVDDSQLPKDRFSAERLKGVDSTLKIQPAKLEDSAVYLCASSLDRTQPQHFGDGTRLSIL.